This passage covers 29 T cell receptor beta chains from one sample sequenced in a study of T cell repertoires in cytomegalovirus infection. TCRdb reprocessed the reads with MiXCR, giving one entry per CDR3 protein. The table includes approximately 700,000 distinct CDR3 sequences, approximately 40% detected once. Sequenced material: PBMCs. These TCRs come from a human donor in good health (CMV status not recorded). Some clones in this sample may be carry-over from other donors' samples.

This clonotype was detected only a few times. J is TRBJ2-7 and V is TRBV4-2, with D hard to call. The germline CDR1 and CDR2 sequences are LGHNA and YNFKEQ. The V gene lost 1 base and the J gene lost 0 bases, with 7 bases spanning the gap. The CDR3 extends over 14 amino acids. CDR3 in DNA: TGTGCCAGCAGCCAAGGGGTGCGCTCCTACGAGCAGTACTTC. As protein: CASSQGVRSYEQYF.

This clonotype was counted only a few times. The chain is built from TRBV2 and TRBJ2-4; the D gene could be TRBD1 or TRBD2 (5 bases each). V lost 3 bases, J lost 9 bases, and 15 bases lay in between. This CDR3 region has 14 residues. Looked up from germline, CDR1 is SNHLY and CDR2 is FYNNEI. The CDR3 DNA reads as TGTGCCAGCAGTGAGGGACGTGCTGGGGCCATTCAGTACTTC. Encoded protein: CASSEGRAGAIQYF.

This clonotype was seen a few times. The chain combines TRBV28 with TRBJ1-1; a possible D gene is TRBD1 (6 bases). Trimming shortened V by 6 bases and J by 4 bases, and 12 bases separated the two germline ends. The CDR3 loop spans 13 amino acids. Germline CDR1 and CDR2: MDHEN and SYDVKM. CDR3 coding DNA: TGTGCCAGCAGACAAGACAGGATCACTGAAGCTTTCTTT. Translation gives CASRQDRITEAFF.

The V gene is TRBV5-5, the J gene TRBJ2-1, with TRBD1 matching over 10 bases. The CDR3 spans 15 residues. V shed 4 bases and J 6 bases; nucleotides not matched to a gene: 7. Germline V gene sequence: CDR1 SGHKS, CDR2 YYEKEE (reference sequence). CDR3 residues: CASSVAGTGVNEQFF. CDR3 nucleotides: TGTGCCAGCAGCGTGGCCGGGACAGGGGTCAATGAGCAGTTCTTC. Variable domain in full (rest from reference TRBV5-5 and TRBJ2-1): DAGVTQSPTHLIKTRGQQVTLRCSPISGHKSVSWYQQVLGQGPQFIFQYYEKEERGRGNFPDRFSARQFPNYSSELNVNALLLGDSALYLCASSVAGTGVNEQFFGPGTRLTVL.

This clonotype was recorded at least ten times. The J gene is TRBJ1-4, the V gene TRBV14; TRBD1 is a possible D gene (5 bases). V gave up 4 bases and J gave up 0 bases, with 15 bases separating them. The germline V gene encodes CDR1 SGHDN and CDR2 FVKESK. The CDR3 contains 17 residues. The CDR3 here is CASSPTGFDATNEKLFF. The CDR3 region has the DNA TGTGCCAGCAGCCCCACAGGTTTTGACGCAACTAATGAAAAACTGTTTTTT.

Many counts were recorded for this clonotype. The chain uses TRBV7-2 and TRBJ2-5; D is unresolved. The germline V gene encodes CDR1 SGHTA and CDR2 FQGNSA. The CDR3 has 13 amino acids. The V gene lost 1 base and the J gene lost 5 bases, with 8 bases spanning the gap. The CDR3 coding sequence is TGTGCCAGCAGCTTAGGTACAAGGGAGACCCAGTACTTC. Its translation: CASSLGTRETQYF.

This clonotype has just one count. This chain joins TRBV5-1 and TRBJ1-4; perhaps TRBD1 as D (5 bases). Germline values: CDR1 SGHRS, CDR2 YFSETQ. V gave up 8 bases and J gave up 1 base, with 15 bases separating them. CDR3 length: 15 residues. CDR3 protein: CASTPRGVTNEKLFF. The CDR3 DNA follows: TGCGCCAGTACGCCTCGAGGGGTAACTAATGAAAAACTGTTTTTT.

This rearrangement joins TRBV11-2 to TRBJ2-5; D gene unclear. CDR1 SGHAT and CDR2 FQNNGV come from the germline V gene. Trimming stripped 2 bases from V and 1 base from J, with 5 bases between. The CDR3 loop spans 13 amino acids. CDR3 loop: CASSLTFQETQYF. The DNA for the CDR3 is TGTGCCAGCAGCTTAACCTTCCAAGAGACCCAGTACTTC.

This clonotype was picked up many times. The rearrangement uses TRBV6-5 and TRBJ2-3; 9 nucleotides align to TRBD1. This CDR3 is built from 14 residues. Germline V gives CDR1 MNHEY, CDR2 SVGAGI. V lost 6 bases and J lost 0; bases outside the gene matches: 1. The CDR3 region is CASRGTGSTDTQYF. In DNA, the CDR3 is TGTGCCAGCAGAGGGACAGGGAGCACAGATACGCAGTATTTT.

The genes are TRBV29-1 and TRBJ1-3; maybe TRBD1 (6 bases). The CDR3 loop spans 14 amino acids. Per the germline V gene, CDR1 is SQVTM and CDR2 is ANQGSEA. V lost 4 bases and J lost 2, with 12 bases in between. The CDR3 DNA reads TGCAGCGTTGTGGGGGGGGCAACTGGAAACACCATATATTTT. Residues: CSVVGGATGNTIYF. The complete variable domain, with remaining parts taken from reference TRBV29-1 and TRBJ1-3, reads SAVISQKPSRDICQRGTSLTIQCQVDSQVTMMFWYRQQPGQSLTLIATANQGSEATYESGFVIDKFPISRPNLTFSTLTVSNMSPEDSSIYLCSVVGGATGNTIYFGEGSWLTVV.

The chain is built from TRBV7-6 and TRBJ2-7, with 7 bases matching TRBD1. Unmatched junction bases numbered 11, after V lost 1 base and J lost 5 bases. The germline CDR1 and CDR2 sequences are SGHVS and FNYEAQ. The CDR3 consists of 16 residues. Written as DNA, the CDR3 is TGTGCCAGCAGCTTAGTTGGTGGGGACAGAGCAAACGAGCAGTACTTC. Its protein is CASSLVGGDRANEQYF.

V gene TRBV7-2 combines with J gene TRBJ1-2; weak D call: TRBD1 (5 bases). Trimming removed 2 bases from V and 4 bases from J, with 17 bases in between. The CDR3 length is 16 residues. Germline loops: CDR1 SGHTA, CDR2 FQGNSA. CDR3 coding DNA: TGTGCCAGCAGCTTAAACGGACAATCCCGGCCCTATGGCTACACCTTC. Translating gives CASSLNGQSRPYGYTF.

Only a few counts were recorded for this clonotype. The genes are TRBV6-1 and TRBJ2-1; the D gene is possibly TRBD2 (7 bases). V lost 7 bases, J lost 4 bases, and 26 bases lay in between. The CDR3 loop spans 18 amino acids. The germline V gene encodes CDR1 MNHNS and CDR2 SASEGT. Here the CDR3 reads CASTFSGGGGGLYNEQFF. For the CDR3, the DNA is TGTGCCAGCACCTTTTCGGGAGGTGGGGGCGGCCTTTACAATGAGCAGTTCTTC.

V and J are TRBV29-1 and TRBJ2-3; D perhaps matches TRBD1 (6 bases). Germline V gives CDR1 SQVTM, CDR2 ANQGSEA. This CDR3 has 13 residues. V was clipped by 8 bases and J by 3 bases, with 15 bases between them. The CDR3: CSPRDTATDTQYF. The CDR3 DNA is TGCAGCCCCCGGGACACTGCGACAGATACGCAGTATTTT.

This clonotype occurred a few times. This rearrangement joins TRBV7-8 to TRBJ2-3; TRBD2 matches at 10 bases. The CDR3 contains 16 residues. Losses at the gene ends were 5 bases for V and 7 bases for J; bases not matched to a gene: 12. Per germline, CDR1 SGHVS and CDR2 FQNEAQ. This CDR3 is CASSPQLAGLANTQYF. The CDR3 DNA reads TGTGCCAGCAGCCCGCAACTAGCGGGGTTAGCTAATACGCAGTATTTT.

A few counts support this clonotype. The genes are TRBV9 and TRBJ2-1; 13 bases align to TRBD2. The CDR3 has 16 residues. The germline gives CDR1 SGDLS, CDR2 YYNGEE. V lost 1 base, J lost 7 bases, and 5 bases stayed unmatched. The CDR3 spells CASSVHGTSGENEQFF. CDR3 nucleotides: TGTGCCAGCAGCGTACATGGGACTAGCGGGGAAAATGAGCAGTTCTTC.

This clonotype was found a few times. This chain uses TRBV11-2 with TRBJ1-4; perhaps TRBD1 as D (6 bases). Trimming pared 5 bases from V and 7 bases from J, leaving 23 bases between. The CDR3 is 17 residues long. The germline CDR1 and CDR2 sequences are SGHAT and FQNNGV. The CDR3 DNA follows: TGTGCCAGCAGCCTCCCAGGGGCCTATCGAAAAGGTGAAAAACTGTTTTTT. Its translation: CASSLPGAYRKGEKLFF.

The chain uses TRBV4-1 and TRBJ1-2, with D possibly matching TRBD1 (5 bases). The CDR3 has 17 amino acids. V was trimmed by 2 bases and J by 4 bases, leaving 20 bases between them. Germline V lookup: CDR1 MGHRA, CDR2 YSYEKL. CDR3 protein: CASSQSPGGKSSYGYTF. The CDR3 DNA follows: TGCGCCAGCAGCCAATCCCCTGGGGGGAAGAGTTCCTATGGCTACACCTTC.

This clonotype has only a few counts. The CDR3 sequence is CASSQPWTGNTEAFF. For the CDR3, the DNA is TGTGCCAGCAGCCAGCCTTGGACAGGGAACACTGAAGCTTTCTTT. The chain is built from TRBV11-2 and TRBJ1-1, with 7 bases lining up with TRBD1. This CDR3 comprises 15 residues. J lost 1 base, V lost 5 bases, and 7 bases had no gene match. Germline CDR1 reads SGHAT; CDR2 reads FQNNGV.

In this sample, this clonotype turned up many times. This rearrangement joins TRBV15 to TRBJ1-5; possibly TRBD1 for D (5 bases). Germline CDR1 reads LNHNV; CDR2 reads YYDKDF (reference sequence). V was trimmed by 0 bases and J by 4 bases, leaving 10 bases between them. The CDR3 sequence is 15 residues long. Here the CDR3 reads CATSRDPGGNQPQHF. DNA for the CDR3: TGTGCCACCAGCAGAGATCCGGGGGGGAATCAGCCCCAGCATTTT.

In this sample, this clonotype turned up a few times. This sequence joins TRBV6-6 and TRBJ1-2, with D perhaps TRBD1 (5 bases). The CDR3 spans 16 residues. Trimming removed 9 bases from V and 0 bases from J, with 20 bases in between. CDR1 and CDR2 from the germline V gene are MNHNY and SVGAGI (reference sequence). The CDR3 reads CASTRRRDGANYGYTF. As DNA, the CDR3 is TGTGCCAGTACGCGCAGGCGGGACGGAGCTAACTATGGCTACACCTTC.

This CDR3 is CASSLGSRQGTDTQYF. As DNA, the CDR3 is TGTGCCAGCAGCCTGGGATCAAGACAGGGCACAGATACGCAGTATTTT. V is TRBV5-8 and J is TRBJ2-3; the D gene is possibly TRBD1 (6 bases). Trimming left V 4 bases short and J 1 base short, with 16 bases between. CDR3 size: 16 residues. Germline V gene lookup returns CDR1 SGHTS and CDR2 YDEGEE.

This clonotype was counted ten times or more. The rearrangement uses TRBV5-6 and TRBJ1-1; a weak D match, TRBD1 (5 bases). Trimming removed 3 bases at V and 4 bases at J, with 25 bases between. CDR1 and CDR2 (germline): SGHDT, YYEEEE. The CDR3 is 18 residues long. The CDR3 spells CASSSLRFSGPHGTEAFF. The CDR3 DNA follows: TGTGCCAGCAGCTCTTTAAGATTCTCGGGACCCCATGGCACTGAAGCTTTCTTT.

The chain has TRBV20-1 and TRBJ2-1; D gene uncertain. Trimming took off 4 bases at V and 7 bases at J, with 20 bases between the two ends. Looked up from germline, CDR1 is DFQATT and CDR2 is SNEGSKA (reference sequence). The CDR3 spans 15 residues. The DNA for the CDR3 is TGCAGTGCTAATTGGCGTGCCCACGTTGGGAATGAGCAGTTCTTC. Protein sequence: CSANWRAHVGNEQFF.

Note on this clonotype: This could be a read error, since a much larger clone is one nucleotide away. The V and J genes are TRBV4-3 and TRBJ2-3, with a weak D call TRBD1 (6 bases). The CDR3 totals 16 residues. Per germline, CDR1 LGHNA and CDR2 YSLEER. V was shortened by 4 bases and J by 2 bases, with 16 bases between the two germline ends. The CDR3 loop reads CASSLTGSVYTDTQYF. The CDR3 DNA reads TGCGCCAGCAGCCTCACAGGGTCTGTGTACACAGATACGCAGTATTTT.

This clonotype was recorded a few times. This chain links TRBV4-1 with TRBJ1-5; no definite D call. This CDR3 has 15 amino acids. V lost 3 bases and J 4 bases, leaving 13 bases between the germline ends. The germline gives CDR1 MGHRA, CDR2 YSYEKL. CDR3 nucleotide sequence: TGCGCCAGCAGCCACGTTAACATCGTAAATCAGCCCCAGCATTTT. Protein product: CASSHVNIVNQPQHF.

CDR3 bases: TGTGCCAGCAGTCTAAGCGGGAGACCCACAGATACGCAGTATTTT. Its translation is CASSLSGRPTDTQYF. This chain joins TRBV27 and TRBJ2-3; 8 bases agree with TRBD2. V gave up 5 bases and J gave up 2 bases; unmatched junction bases: 6. The germline gives CDR1 MNHEY, CDR2 SMNVEV (reference sequence). CDR3 length: 15 amino acids.

This clonotype was seen many times. The chain employs TRBV7-8 and TRBJ1-5, with D unresolved. Per the germline V gene, CDR1 is SGHVS and CDR2 is FQNEAQ. The CDR3 runs to 15 residues. V dropped 1 base and J dropped 0 bases, with 7 bases sitting between them. The CDR3 DNA sequence: TGTGCCAGCAGCTTAGTTGCGGTTAGCAATCAGCCCCAGCATTTT. Translating gives CASSLVAVSNQPQHF.

The chain joins TRBV25-1 to TRBJ2-3, with a weak D call TRBD1 (5 bases). In germline, CDR1 is MGHDK, CDR2 SYGVNS. This CDR3 has 14 amino acids. Trimming cost V 5 bases and J 3 bases, with 12 bases left between them. CDR3: CASSTQGLTDTQYF. The CDR3 DNA follows: TGTGCCAGCAGTACCCAGGGTTTGACAGATACGCAGTATTTT.